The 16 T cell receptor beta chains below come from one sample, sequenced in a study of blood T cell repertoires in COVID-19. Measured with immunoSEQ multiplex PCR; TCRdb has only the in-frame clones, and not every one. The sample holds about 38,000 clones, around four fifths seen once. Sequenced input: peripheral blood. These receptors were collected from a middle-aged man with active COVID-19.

CDR3 loop: CASSFGQGASSYNSPLHF. CDR3 bases: TGTGCCAGCAGCTTTGGACAGGGTGCGAGCTCCTATAATTCACCCCTCCACTTT. V is TRBV5-4 and J is TRBJ1-6, with TRBD1 matching 8 bases. Germline V gene lookup returns CDR1 SGHNT and CDR2 YYREEE (reference sequence). The CDR3 loop spans 18 amino acids. The junction had 7 bases not matched to a gene; V was cut back by 2 bases and J by 0 bases.

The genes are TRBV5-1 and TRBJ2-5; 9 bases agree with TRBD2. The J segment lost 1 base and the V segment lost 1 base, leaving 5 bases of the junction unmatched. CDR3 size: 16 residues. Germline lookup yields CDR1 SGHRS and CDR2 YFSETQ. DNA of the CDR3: TGCGCCAGCAGCTTGCGTAGCGGGGGTCTCCAAGAGACCCAGTACTTC. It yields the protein CASSLRSGGLQETQYF.

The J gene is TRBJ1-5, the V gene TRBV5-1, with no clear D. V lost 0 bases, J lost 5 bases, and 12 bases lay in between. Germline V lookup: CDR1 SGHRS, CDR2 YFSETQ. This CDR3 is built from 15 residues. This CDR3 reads CASSLGGQSHQPQHF. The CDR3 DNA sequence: TGCGCCAGCAGCTTGGGAGGTCAGTCCCATCAGCCCCAGCATTTT.

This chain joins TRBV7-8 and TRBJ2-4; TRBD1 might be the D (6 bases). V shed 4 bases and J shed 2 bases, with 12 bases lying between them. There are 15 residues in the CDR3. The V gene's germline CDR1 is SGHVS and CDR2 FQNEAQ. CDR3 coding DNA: TGTGCCAGCAGCTCAGGGGTTGCCTCCAAAAACATTCAGTACTTC. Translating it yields CASSSGVASKNIQYF. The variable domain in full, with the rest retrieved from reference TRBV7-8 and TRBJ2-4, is GAGVSQSPRYKVAKRGQDVALRCDPISGHVSLFWYQQALGQGPEFLTYFQNEAQLDKSGLPSDRFFAERPEGSVSTLKIQRTQQEDSAVYLCASSSGVASKNIQYFGAGTRLSVL.

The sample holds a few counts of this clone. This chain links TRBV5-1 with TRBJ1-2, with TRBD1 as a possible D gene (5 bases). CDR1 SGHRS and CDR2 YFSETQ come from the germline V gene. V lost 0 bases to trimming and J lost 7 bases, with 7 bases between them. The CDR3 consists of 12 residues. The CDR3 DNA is TGCGCCAGCAGCTTGGAAGGGGTTGGCTACACCTTC. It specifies CASSLEGVGYTF.

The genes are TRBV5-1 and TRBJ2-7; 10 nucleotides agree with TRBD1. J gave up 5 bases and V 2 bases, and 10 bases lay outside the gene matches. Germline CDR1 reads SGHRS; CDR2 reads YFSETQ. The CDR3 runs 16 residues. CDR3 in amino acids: CASSFGDRGPSDEQYF. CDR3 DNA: TGCGCCAGCAGCTTTGGGGACAGGGGACCCTCGGACGAGCAGTACTTC.

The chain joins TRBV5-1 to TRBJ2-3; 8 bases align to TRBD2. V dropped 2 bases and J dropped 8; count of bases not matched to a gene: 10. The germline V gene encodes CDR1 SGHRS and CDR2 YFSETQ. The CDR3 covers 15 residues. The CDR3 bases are TGCGCCAGCAGCTTCCGGGGGGGTGGAGCCGGTACGCAGTATTTT. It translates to CASSFRGGGAGTQYF.

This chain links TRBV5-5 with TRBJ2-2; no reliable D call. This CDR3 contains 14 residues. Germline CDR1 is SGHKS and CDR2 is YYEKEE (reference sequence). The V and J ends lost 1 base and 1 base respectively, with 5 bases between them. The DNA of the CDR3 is TGTGCCAGCAGCTTGACCGGGAACACCGGGGAGCTGTTTTTT. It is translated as CASSLTGNTGELFF.

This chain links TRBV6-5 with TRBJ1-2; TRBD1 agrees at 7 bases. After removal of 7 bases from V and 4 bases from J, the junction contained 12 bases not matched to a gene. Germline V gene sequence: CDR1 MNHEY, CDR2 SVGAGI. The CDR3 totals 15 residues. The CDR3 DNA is TGTGCCAGCACCCGGGACAGTGTCGACTTCTATGGCTACACCTTC. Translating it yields CASTRDSVDFYGYTF.

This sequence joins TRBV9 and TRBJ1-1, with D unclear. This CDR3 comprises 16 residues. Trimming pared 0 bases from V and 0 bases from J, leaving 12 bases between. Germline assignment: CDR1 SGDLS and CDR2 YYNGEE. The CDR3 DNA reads TGTGCCAGCAGCGTAGTGGCAAGTCCTGTGAACACTGAAGCTTTCTTT. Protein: CASSVVASPVNTEAFF.

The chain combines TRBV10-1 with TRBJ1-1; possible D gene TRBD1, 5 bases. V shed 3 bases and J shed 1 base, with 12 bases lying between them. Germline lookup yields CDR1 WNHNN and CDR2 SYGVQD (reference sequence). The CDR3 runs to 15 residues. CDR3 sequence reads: CASSDAGGTNTEAFF. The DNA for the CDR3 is TGCGCCAGCAGTGATGCGGGGGGAACGAACACTGAAGCTTTCTTT.

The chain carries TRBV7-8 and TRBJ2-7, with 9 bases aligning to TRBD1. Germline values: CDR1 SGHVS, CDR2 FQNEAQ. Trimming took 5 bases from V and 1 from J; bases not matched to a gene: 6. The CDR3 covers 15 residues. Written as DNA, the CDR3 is TGTGCCAGCAGCCCCGGGACAGGGTGGTCCTACGAGCAGTACTTC. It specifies CASSPGTGWSYEQYF. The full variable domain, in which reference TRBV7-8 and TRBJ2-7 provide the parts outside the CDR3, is GAGVSQSPRYKVAKRGQDVALRCDPISGHVSLFWYQQALGQGPEFLTYFQNEAQLDKSGLPSDRFFAERPEGSVSTLKIQRTQQEDSAVYLCASSPGTGWSYEQYFGPGTRLTVT.

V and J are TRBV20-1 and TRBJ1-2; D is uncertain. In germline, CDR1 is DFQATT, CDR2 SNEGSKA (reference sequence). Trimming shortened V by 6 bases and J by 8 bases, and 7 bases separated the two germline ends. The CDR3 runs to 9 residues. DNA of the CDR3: TGCAGTGCCCCGGGGGGCTACACCTTC. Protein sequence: CSAPGGYTF.

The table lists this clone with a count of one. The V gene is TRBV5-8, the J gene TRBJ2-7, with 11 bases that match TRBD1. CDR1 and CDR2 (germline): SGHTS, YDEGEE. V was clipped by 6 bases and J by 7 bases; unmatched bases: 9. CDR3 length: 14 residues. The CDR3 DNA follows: TGTGCCAGCACCCGTCCGGACAGGGGGCTTGAGCAGTACTTC. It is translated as CASTRPDRGLEQYF. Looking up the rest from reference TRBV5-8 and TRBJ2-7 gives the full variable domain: EAGVTQSPTHLIKTRGQQATLRCSPISGHTSVYWYQQALGLGLQFLLWYDEGEERNRGNFPPRFSGRQFPNYSSELNVNALELEDSALYLCASTRPDRGLEQYFGPGTRLTVT.

The CDR3 spells CASGGTDVPNTEAFF. CDR3 DNA: TGTGCCAGCGGAGGAACGGACGTACCGAACACTGAAGCTTTCTTT. The V gene is TRBV2, the J gene TRBJ1-1; no reliable D call. This CDR3 is built from 15 residues. The germline V and J ends were trimmed by 8 bases and 1 base, with 17 bases remaining between them. Germline V gene lookup returns CDR1 SNHLY and CDR2 FYNNEI.

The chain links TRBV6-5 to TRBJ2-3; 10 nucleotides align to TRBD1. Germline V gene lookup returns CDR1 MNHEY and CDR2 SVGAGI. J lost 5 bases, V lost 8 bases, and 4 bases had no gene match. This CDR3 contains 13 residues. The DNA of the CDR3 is TGTGCCAGCGGACAGGGGGTTCAAGATACGCAGTATTTT. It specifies CASGQGVQDTQYF.